This T cell receptor (beta chain) was captured in a study of siplizumab effects on memory and regulatory T cells. Assay: immunoSEQ multiplex PCR; the TCRdb copy retains only in-frame clones and omits some. The table shows about 50,000 clones, with roughly 90% occurring only once. CDR1 is SEHNR, CDR2 FQNEAQ, per germline (reference sequence). The CDR3 runs to 16 residues. Trimming took 3 bases from V and 1 from J, leaving 12 bases between them. The source material was naive CD8+ T cells sorted from blood. The TCR originated in a human donor in good health. The rearrangement links TRBV7-9 to TRBJ2-2; D is perhaps TRBD1 or TRBD2 (6 bases each). CDR3 sequence reads: CASSFRGLGNTGELFF. CDR3 coding DNA: TGTGCCAGCAGCTTCAGGGGACTGGGGAACACCGGGGAGCTGTTTTTT.